This T cell receptor (beta chain) was recorded in a study of shared clonotypes between healthy human individuals. Assay: immunoSEQ multiplex PCR; the TCRdb copy retains only in-frame clones and omits some. The profile covers about 2.1 million clones, with roughly 93% appearing a single time and more than 1.5% taken by the ten largest. The CDR3 length is 16 residues. Trimming stripped 0 bases from V and 3 bases from J, with 14 bases between. CDR1 is LNHNV, CDR2 YYDKDF, per germline (reference sequence). CD45RO-negative, CCR7-positively selected cells formed the naive CD8 fraction, excluding terminally differentiated effector memory CD45RA+ cells.

Sequenced: naive CD8+ T cells from PBMCs. This sequence joins TRBV15 and TRBJ1-2, with D possibly TRBD1 on 6 matching bases. This TCR came from a man between 18 and 29 years old in good health. Some clones in this sample may be carry-over from other donors' samples. The CDR3 DNA reads as TGTGCCACCAGCAGAGAAAACAGGGTAGTTGACTATGGCTACACCTTC. Its protein is CATSRENRVVDYGYTF.